This record covers a single TCR beta chain. This entry is derived from a study of OX40 agonist ivuxolimab in advanced cancers. This CDR3 has 15 residues. Germline CDR1 and CDR2: KGHSH and LQKENI. V lost 0 bases to trimming and J lost 8 bases, with 16 bases between them. Some clones are missing from TCRdb's copy, which holds only in-frame ones; the method was immunoSEQ multiplex PCR. The sample records about 110,000 clones, roughly nine tenths being singletons. This chain joins TRBV18 and TRBJ1-1, with D perhaps matching TRBD1 (6 bases). The clonotype was recovered from an adult with an advanced solid tumor such as melanoma, head and neck, liver or kidney cancer. Sequencing was performed on CD4+ or CD8+ T cells sorted from blood, taken in a trial of the OX40 agonist ivuxolimab. DNA for the CDR3: TGTGCCAGCTCACCACCTTCAACGGGGGCGTCGGAAGCTTTCTTT. This gives the protein CASSPPSTGASEAFF.